The 7 T cell receptor beta chains in this list originate from one sample, sequenced in a study of radiotherapy plus CTLA-4 blockade in lung cancer. Some clones are missing from TCRdb's copy, which holds only in-frame ones; the method was immunoSEQ multiplex PCR. The sample has just over 35,000 clones; around 83% are singletons. The sample was peripheral blood, taken from a patient treated with radiotherapy plus ipilimumab. The receptors were gathered from a human donor with non-small cell lung cancer who had stable disease on radiotherapy plus ipilimumab.

V gene TRBV6-9 combines with J gene TRBJ2-7; 8 bases align to TRBD2. Germline lookup yields CDR1 MNHGY and CDR2 SVAAGI. This CDR3 is 13 amino acids long. V gave up 10 bases and J gave up 11 bases; unmatched junction bases: 16. This chain's CDR3 is CAIRRVREVRKYF. The CDR3 nucleotides read TGTGCCATCCGCAGGGTGCGGGAGGTTCGGAAGTACTTC.

The count of this clone is one. This chain uses TRBV4-1 with TRBJ2-7, with TRBD1 as a possible D gene (5 bases). There are 15 residues in the CDR3. The germline V gene encodes CDR1 MGHRA and CDR2 YSYEKL. V was clipped by 0 bases and J by 3 bases, with 12 bases between them. CDR3 protein: CASSQDDRRDYEQYF. The CDR3 bases are TGCGCCAGCAGCCAAGATGATCGCAGGGACTACGAGCAGTACTTC.

The V and J genes are TRBV28 and TRBJ1-5; 12 nucleotides agree with TRBD1. Germline CDR1 MDHEN, CDR2 SYDVKM. This CDR3 region has 16 residues. With V trimmed by 6 bases and J by 0 bases, 3 bases remained unmatched. Here the CDR3 DNA reads TGTGCCAGCAGGGGACAGGGGGCCTATAGCAATCAGCCCCAGCATTTT. The encoded protein is CASRGQGAYSNQPQHF.

The gene calls are TRBV6-1 and TRBJ1-2; possible D gene TRBD1, 6 bases. The CDR3 runs to 14 residues. Germline CDR1 MNHNS, CDR2 SASEGT. Trimming stripped 0 bases from V and 11 bases from J, with 16 bases between. The CDR3 loop reads CASSEARTESWYTF. DNA of the CDR3: TGTGCCAGCAGTGAAGCCCGGACAGAGAGCTGGTACACCTTC.

This chain uses TRBV28 with TRBJ1-5, with unresolved D. V dropped 5 bases and J dropped 1 base, with 15 bases sitting between them. Germline values: CDR1 MDHEN, CDR2 SYDVKM. CDR3 length: 16 residues. Here the CDR3 reads CASSPMRTGSNQPQHF. The CDR3 DNA sequence: TGTGCCAGCAGTCCCATGAGGACGGGGAGCAATCAGCCCCAGCATTTT.

The CDR3 DNA reads as TGTGCCAGCAGCGTAGCAAGCGGGGCTAGCACAGATACGCAGTATTTT. It codes for CASSVASGASTDTQYF. J is TRBJ2-3 and V is TRBV9; 7 bases align to TRBD2. The CDR3 is 16 amino acids. With V trimmed by 0 bases and J by 0 bases, 4 bases remained unmatched. Germline assignment: CDR1 SGDLS and CDR2 YYNGEE.

The rearrangement links TRBV9 to TRBJ2-1; D remains ambiguous. In germline, CDR1 is SGDLS, CDR2 YYNGEE. The CDR3 totals 14 residues. V was shortened by 4 bases and J by 4 bases, with 12 bases between the two germline ends. The CDR3 protein is CASSRYQTYNEQFF. CDR3 nucleotide sequence: TGTGCCAGCAGCCGGTACCAGACTTACAATGAGCAGTTCTTC.